The entry that follows covers one T cell receptor (beta chain) sequence. No antigen is known for it. MiXCR was run by TCRdb on the 5' RACE reads, yielding one entry per CDR3 protein. The table has about 210,000 distinct CDR3 sequences, 10% to 13% seen once. The sample originates from a study of T-cell memory formation after mild COVID-19. The wider study: There were largely donor-specific TCR clusters. Whole-study findings and limits: Contracting clones from day 15 to 85 showed balanced CD4/CD8; later expanders favored CD4+. Some clones that responded turned up in pre-infection memory, which suggests that cross-reactive memory joined in.

The ends lost 4 bases at V and 3 bases at J; junction bases unmatched: 6. This CDR3 contains 15 residues. The germline gives CDR1 DFQATT, CDR2 SNEGSKA (reference sequence). The TCR comes from a man aged 18 to 30 who had mild COVID-19 (a few samples of this study predate the infection). Cell type and time point are not known. The specimen sequenced was PBMCs or a T cell subset sorted from them (not recorded which). The genes are TRBV20-1 and TRBJ2-5, with TRBD1 identical over 12 bases. The CDR3 sequence: CSATGDRGQEETQYF. CDR3 coding DNA: TGCAGTGCTACGGGGGACAGGGGGCAGGAAGAGACCCAGTACTTC.